The 23 T cell receptor beta chains listed next were all sequenced from one sample in a study of glioma-infiltrating T cells. Amplification of TCR alpha and beta CDR3 regions from RNA used iRepertoire nested multiplex PCR. Using its own MiXCR run on the multiplex PCR reads, TCRdb lists one record per CDR3 protein. The sample records approximately 110,000 distinct CDR3 sequences, roughly 23% being singletons. The specimen sequenced was glioma tissue, nonneoplastic brain tissue, or PBMCs (not recorded which). The receptors here all came from a human donor with low-grade glioma or glioblastoma, undergoing nonglioma brain surgery, or in good health (not recorded which).

This clonotype was picked up many times. J is TRBJ1-5 and V is TRBV4-3; D gene ambiguous. Germline loops: CDR1 LGHNA, CDR2 YSLEER. V lost 0 bases and J 0 bases, leaving 18 bases between the germline ends. The length of the CDR3 is 19 residues. The chain's CDR3 is CASSQDGPSAYDSNQPQHF. Here the CDR3 DNA reads TGCGCCAGCAGCCAAGATGGGCCTTCGGCGTATGATAGCAATCAGCCCCAGCATTTT.

This clonotype was seen a handful of times. The chain is built from TRBV3-1 and TRBJ2-7; 7 bases line up with TRBD2. The CDR3 extends over 17 amino acids. V gave up 2 bases and J gave up 3 bases; unmatched junction bases: 13. CDR1 LGHDT and CDR2 YNNKEL come from the germline V gene (reference sequence). CDR3 coding DNA: TGTGCCAGCAGCCAACTACTCCCGGGACTACGGGACTACGAGCAGTACTTC. It codes for CASSQLLPGLRDYEQYF.

This rearrangement joins TRBV7-9 to TRBJ1-6; no clear D. The CDR3 consists of 12 residues. CDR1 SEHNR and CDR2 FQNEAQ come from the germline V gene (reference sequence). V was trimmed by 5 bases and J by 7 bases, leaving 6 bases between them. The CDR3 sequence is CASSLENSPLHF. For the CDR3, the DNA is TGTGCCAGCAGCCTGGAGAATTCACCCCTCCACTTT.

This clonotype was observed a handful of times. Compared with germline, one end of the junction differs, possibly owing to a read error. The chain links TRBV7-2 to TRBJ2-1; 9 nucleotides match TRBD2. Germline-derived CDR1 and CDR2 are SGHTA and FQGNSA. The CDR3 runs 16 residues. CDR3 region: CASRLRLAASYNEQFF. CDR3 DNA: TGTGCCAGCCGCTTAAGACTAGCGGCCTCCTACAATGAGCAGTTCTTC. The full variable domain, completed using reference TRBV7-2 and TRBJ2-1, is GAGVSQSPSNKVTEKGKDVELRCDPISGHTALYWYRQSLGQGLEFLIYFQGNSAPDKSGLPSDRFSAERTGGSVSTLTIQRTQQEDSAVYLCASRLRLAASYNEQFFGPGTRLTVL.

This clonotype was seen at least ten times. The rearrangement links TRBV11-2 to TRBJ2-7; 9 bases align to TRBD1. The J segment lost 6 bases and the V segment lost 5 bases, leaving 8 bases of the junction unmatched. CDR3 length: 14 residues. Germline V CDR1 and CDR2: SGHAT, FQNNGV. CDR3 DNA sequence: TGTGCCAGCAGCCGTCCCGGGACAGGGTTCGAGCAGTACTTC. Its protein product is CASSRPGTGFEQYF.

V gene TRBV7-2 combines with J gene TRBJ2-3; 8 nucleotides match TRBD2. After removal of 2 bases from V and 8 bases from J, the junction contained 12 bases not matched to a gene. Germline V lookup: CDR1 SGHTA, CDR2 FQGNSA. The CDR3 extends over 16 amino acids. The CDR3 nucleotides are TGTGCCAGCAGCTTACAGCATCGGGAGGGCCATGGTACGCAGTATTTT. Its translation: CASSLQHREGHGTQYF. The full variable domain, with the rest looked up from reference TRBV7-2 and TRBJ2-3, is GAGVSQSPSNKVTEKGKDVELRCDPISGHTALYWYRQSLGQGLEFLIYFQGNSAPDKSGLPSDRFSAERTGGSVSTLTIQRTQQEDSAVYLCASSLQHREGHGTQYFGPGTRLTVL.

This clonotype was seen at least ten times. The chain combines TRBV10-3 with TRBJ2-1, with 12 bases identical to TRBD2. Germline loops: CDR1 ENHRY, CDR2 SYGVKD. J lost 9 bases, V lost 3 bases, and 18 bases had no gene match. The length of the CDR3 is 19 residues. DNA for the CDR3: TGTGCCATCAGTGAACGAGGGCTAGCGGGAGGGCCCAGGAGAGCTGAGCAGTTCTTC. This sequence encodes CAISERGLAGGPRRAEQFF.

Points on this clonotype: At one end the junction does not follow the germline gene, possibly because of a read error. The V and J genes are TRBV2 and TRBJ2-3; 7 bases line up with TRBD2. There are 15 residues in the CDR3. The germline V gene encodes CDR1 SNHLY and CDR2 FYNNEI. The CDR3: CTSSPAGLRADTQYF. The CDR3 bases are TGTACCAGCAGTCCAGCGGGATTGAGGGCAGATACGCAGTATTTT.

This clonotype was observed many times. The chain joins TRBV7-9 to TRBJ2-1, with TRBD2 matching over 11 bases. Trimming removed 5 bases from V and 9 bases from J; junction bases left unmatched: 12. Germline V gene data show CDR1 as SEHNR and CDR2 as FQNEAQ (reference sequence). CDR3 size: 16 residues. The DNA of the CDR3 is TGTGCCAGCAGCCCCGGGTTAGCGGGAGGGCCGATTGAGCAGTTCTTC. Amino acid sequence: CASSPGLAGGPIEQFF. The full variable domain, in which reference TRBV7-9 and TRBJ2-1 provide the parts outside the CDR3, is DTGVSQNPRHKITKRGQNVTFRCDPISEHNRLYWYRQTLGQGPEFLTYFQNEAQLEKSRLLSDRFSAERPKGSFSTLEIQRTEQGDSAMYLCASSPGLAGGPIEQFFGPGTRLTVL.

To note about this clonotype: A much larger clonotype is one base distant, so this may be a read error. V gene TRBV28 combines with J gene TRBJ1-2; D unresolved. Per the germline V gene, CDR1 is MDHEN and CDR2 is SYDVKM. This CDR3 has 11 amino acids. Trimming removed 8 bases from V and 5 bases from J, with 9 bases in between. The CDR3 DNA is TGTGCCAGCGGGGAGGGATATGGCTACACCTTC. Its translation is CASGEGYGYTF.

This clonotype was counted at least ten times. V is TRBV4-3 and J is TRBJ2-1; the match to TRBD2 covers 9 bases. V shed 3 bases, J shed 0 bases, and the junction held 9 bases outside the gene matches. The CDR3 extends over 18 amino acids. Germline loops: CDR1 LGHNA, CDR2 YSLEER. Here the CDR3 reads CASSQNLAGSDSYNEQFF. The CDR3 coding sequence is TGCGCCAGCAGCCAGAATCTAGCGGGAAGCGACTCCTACAATGAGCAGTTCTTC.

V and J are TRBV2 and TRBJ2-1; D ambiguous. The CDR3 is 15 residues long. V lost 6 bases and J lost 7, with 19 bases in between. Germline CDR1 reads SNHLY; CDR2 reads FYNNEI. DNA of the CDR3: TGTGCCAGCAGCGGCCGTCGTGGTAATAGGAATGAGCAGTTCTTC. This codes for CASSGRRGNRNEQFF.

As to this clonotype: A much larger clone differs by one base, so this may be a read error. This chain uses TRBV28 with TRBJ1-2, with D possibly TRBD1 on 6 matching bases. Germline values: CDR1 MDHEN, CDR2 SYDVKM. CDR3 length equals 13 residues. For the CDR3, the DNA is TGTGCCAGCAGCCCACCACAGGGCGGTGGCAACACCTTC. Its translation: CASSPPQGGGNTF.

This clonotype has ten or more counts. The chain has TRBV6-1 and TRBJ2-3; 12 nucleotides align to TRBD2. The CDR3 has 17 residues. Germline V gene lookup returns CDR1 MNHNS and CDR2 SASEGT. V shed 1 base, J shed 2 bases, and the junction held 4 bases outside the gene matches. The CDR3 loop is CASSEEGTSGLTDTQYF. The CDR3 DNA reads TGTGCCAGCAGTGAAGAAGGGACTAGCGGGCTCACAGATACGCAGTATTTT.

This chain links TRBV7-3 with TRBJ2-5, with 12 positions matching TRBD2. Germline V gives CDR1 SGHTA, CDR2 FQGTGA. Losses at the gene ends were 0 bases for V and 4 bases for J; bases not matched to a gene: 3. This CDR3 is 16 amino acids long. CDR3 loop: CASSLTGLAGRETQYF. The CDR3 region has the DNA TGTGCCAGCAGCTTAACAGGACTAGCGGGGCGAGAGACCCAGTACTTC.

This clonotype was picked up many times. The V gene is TRBV27, the J gene TRBJ2-1, with TRBD1 matching over 11 bases. CDR1 MNHEY and CDR2 SMNVEV come from the germline V gene (reference sequence). Trimming at V came to 0 bases and at J to 1 base, leaving 5 bases not matched to a gene. The CDR3 sequence is 18 residues long. The CDR3 sequence is CASSLSQDRGRSYNEQFF. CDR3 DNA: TGTGCCAGCAGTTTATCGCAGGACAGGGGGCGGTCCTACAATGAGCAGTTCTTC.

Remarks on this clonotype: It differs at one base from a far larger clone, so likely a read error. The chain recombines TRBV7-2 with TRBJ2-5; D is unresolved. The CDR3 has 11 residues. In germline, CDR1 is SGHTA, CDR2 FQGNSA. The DNA for the CDR3 is TGTGCCGGCAGCGAACAAGAGACCCAGTACTTC. Its protein product is CAGSEQETQYF.

The chain recombines TRBV6-1 with TRBJ1-1; D not certain. The ends were cut back, 1 base at V and 8 bases at J, with 14 bases in the middle. Germline CDR1 and CDR2: MNHNS and SASEGT. CDR3 length: 14 amino acids. CDR3 DNA: TGTGCCAGCAGTGAAGTTCCTTTCGGCGTCGAAGCTTTCTTT. The encoded protein is CASSEVPFGVEAFF.

This clonotype was found many times. The chain combines TRBV7-9 with TRBJ2-3; D remains ambiguous. The ends were cut back, 4 bases at V and 5 bases at J, with 7 bases in the middle. Germline CDR1 and CDR2: SEHNR and FQNEAQ (reference sequence). The CDR3 extends over 12 amino acids. The CDR3 DNA sequence: TGTGCCAGCAGCTCCCCAGGAGATACGCAGTATTTT. Its protein is CASSSPGDTQYF.

This clonotype was seen many times. V is TRBV3-1 and J is TRBJ2-2; D call uncertain. Trimming removed 8 bases at V and 0 bases at J, with 10 bases between. Germline V gene lookup returns CDR1 LGHDT and CDR2 YNNKEL (reference sequence). The CDR3 extends over 14 amino acids. The CDR3 coding sequence is TGTGCCAGCCAGACACGGACGAACACCGGGGAGCTGTTTTTT. This gives the protein CASQTRTNTGELFF.

This clonotype was found many times. The chain couples TRBV7-2 to TRBJ1-1; D unclear. CDR3 length: 15 residues. V gave up 1 base and J gave up 0 bases, with 9 bases separating them. Germline lookup yields CDR1 SGHTA and CDR2 FQGNSA. In DNA form, the CDR3 reads TGTGCCAGCAGCTTAGGCCCGGGGATGAACACTGAAGCTTTCTTT. Residues: CASSLGPGMNTEAFF. Based on the CDR3 plus reference TRBV7-2 and TRBJ1-1, the full variable domain is GAGVSQSPSNKVTEKGKDVELRCDPISGHTALYWYRQSLGQGLEFLIYFQGNSAPDKSGLPSDRFSAERTGGSVSTLTIQRTQQEDSAVYLCASSLGPGMNTEAFFGQGTRLTVV.

The chain has TRBV12-3 or TRBV12-4 and TRBJ2-7, with D unresolved. Between the trimmed V and J ends, which lost 5 bases and 4 bases, there was a span of 12 bases. This CDR3 region has 13 residues. The CDR3 here is CASSRMKGYEQYF. CDR3 nucleotides: TGTGCCAGCAGTCGGATGAAAGGGTACGAGCAGTACTTC.

In this sample, this clonotype turned up once. A much more abundant neighbour one base away suggests this may be a read error. In this CDR3 the conserved last residue, phenylalanine or tryptophan, is missing, so a read error is likely. The gene calls are TRBV4-3 and TRBJ2-5, with D perhaps TRBD2 (6 bases). Germline CDR1 reads LGHNA; CDR2 reads YSLEER. The CDR3 has 14 amino acids. V was shortened by 3 bases and J by 0 bases, with 8 bases between the two germline ends. This CDR3 is CASSQRDYQETQYV. The DNA of the CDR3 is TGCGCCAGCAGCCAGCGGGACTACCAAGAGACCCAGTACGTC.